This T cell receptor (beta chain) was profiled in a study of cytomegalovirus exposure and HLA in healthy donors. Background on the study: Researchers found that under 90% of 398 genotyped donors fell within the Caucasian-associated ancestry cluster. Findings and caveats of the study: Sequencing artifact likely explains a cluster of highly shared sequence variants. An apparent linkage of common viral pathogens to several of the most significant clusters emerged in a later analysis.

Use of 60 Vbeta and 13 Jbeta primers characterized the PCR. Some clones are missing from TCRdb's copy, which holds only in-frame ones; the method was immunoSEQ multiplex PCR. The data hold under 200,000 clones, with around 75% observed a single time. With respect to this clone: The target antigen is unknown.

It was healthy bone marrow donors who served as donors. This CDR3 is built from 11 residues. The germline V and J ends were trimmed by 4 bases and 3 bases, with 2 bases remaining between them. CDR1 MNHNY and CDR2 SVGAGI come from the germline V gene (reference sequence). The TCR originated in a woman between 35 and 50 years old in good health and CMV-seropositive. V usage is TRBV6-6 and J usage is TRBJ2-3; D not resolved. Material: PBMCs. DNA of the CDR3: TGTGCCAGCAGTTCTACAGATACGCAGTATTTT. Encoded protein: CASSSTDTQYF.